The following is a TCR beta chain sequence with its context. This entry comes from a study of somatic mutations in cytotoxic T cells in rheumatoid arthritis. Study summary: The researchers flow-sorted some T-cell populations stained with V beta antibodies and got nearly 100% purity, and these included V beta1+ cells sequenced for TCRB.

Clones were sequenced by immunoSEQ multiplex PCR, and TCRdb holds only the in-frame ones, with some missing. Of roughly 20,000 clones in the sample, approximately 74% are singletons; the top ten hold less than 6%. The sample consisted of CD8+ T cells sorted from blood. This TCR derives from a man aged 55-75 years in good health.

The CDR3 here is CASSVGQGAYEQYF. The DNA for the CDR3 is TGTGCCAGCAGCGTAGGACAGGGGGCCTACGAGCAGTACTTC. The chain recombines TRBV9 with TRBJ2-7; 9 nucleotides match TRBD1. CDR3 length: 14 residues. Germline trimming cut 0 bases from V and 2 bases from J; bases unmatched to any gene: 0. CDR1 is SGDLS and CDR2 is YYNGEE in the germline V gene.